The clone carrying this T cell receptor (beta chain) was detected ten times or more. This CDR3 is built from 14 residues. Looked up from germline, CDR1 is SNHLY and CDR2 is FYNNEI. V gave up 6 bases and J gave up 8 bases; unmatched junction bases: 8. Beta-chain TCR CDR3 regions were amplified from RNA transcripts. The library came from an HTBI-primed first-round RT-PCR and a second-round multiplex PCR. TCRdb re-derived calls from the multiplex PCR reads in MiXCR, one entry per CDR3 protein. The top ten hold around 10% of the sample, which has about 1.2 million distinct CDR3 sequences, roughly two fifths seen once. The data are from a study of Graves' ophthalmopathy and Graves' hyperthyroidism.

Sequencing was carried out using peripheral blood or thyroid tissue (not recorded which). The clonotype originates from an adult man with Graves' hyperthyroidism. The chain has TRBV2 and TRBJ1-4, with 8 bases that match TRBD1. CDR3 residues: CASSAAGGDEKLFF. The CDR3 region has the DNA TGTGCCAGCAGCGCCGCAGGGGGCGACGAAAAACTGTTTTTT.